The 7 T cell receptor beta chains listed next were all sequenced from one sample in a study of CD8 T cells in Susac syndrome. Random hexamers primed reverse transcription of about 0.45 to 1 ug RNA. From the immunoSEQ multiplex PCR reads, TCRdb called clonotypes with MiXCR, one entry per CDR3 protein. The sample has 80,000 or so distinct CDR3 sequences, 90% to 95% seen once; the top ten hold 0.4% to 0.55%. The specimen sequenced was CD4+ T cells from PBMCs. These receptors came from a human donor with Susac syndrome.

This clonotype was recorded once. The chain has TRBV6-5 and TRBJ2-1; perhaps TRBD2 as D (6 bases). V lost 4 bases and J lost 1, with 14 bases in between. CDR1 and CDR2 (germline): MNHEY, SVGAGI. The CDR3 consists of 16 residues. The chain's CDR3 is CASSSPLAESYNEQFF. In DNA form, the CDR3 reads TGTGCCAGCAGTTCCCCACTAGCCGAGTCCTACAATGAGCAGTTCTTC.

The V gene is TRBV6-2 or TRBV6-3, the J gene TRBJ2-7; TRBD2 matches at 10 bases. After removal of 2 bases from V and 6 bases from J, the junction contained 7 bases not matched to a gene. CDR1 and CDR2 from the germline V gene are MNHEY and SVGEGT. The CDR3 is 15 residues long. CDR3 sequence (DNA): TGTGCCAGCAGTTACAGGCTAGCGGGAGTGCGCGAGCAGTACTTC. It yields the protein CASSYRLAGVREQYF.

The rearrangement joins TRBV7-2 to TRBJ2-7; 8 nucleotides line up with TRBD2. The CDR3 consists of 13 residues. Trimming removed 2 bases from V and 7 bases from J; junction bases left unmatched: 4. The germline V gene has CDR1 SGHTA and CDR2 FQGNSA. The DNA for the CDR3 is TGTGCCAGCAGCTTAAGGACTAGCAGAGAGCAGTACTTC. Translation gives CASSLRTSREQYF. The variable domain in full, with the rest retrieved from reference TRBV7-2 and TRBJ2-7, is GAGVSQSPSNKVTEKGKDVELRCDPISGHTALYWYRQSLGQGLEFLIYFQGNSAPDKSGLPSDRFSAERTGGSVSTLTIQRTQQEDSAVYLCASSLRTSREQYFGPGTRLTVT.

This chain links TRBV6-5 with TRBJ2-7, with TRBD2 as a possible D gene (5 bases). With 2 bases removed from V and 2 bases from J, the gap between germline ends came to 16 bases. CDR1 and CDR2 (germline): MNHEY, SVGAGI. The CDR3 is made up of 16 amino acids. CDR3 DNA sequence: TGTGCCAGCAGTTACCGTCTTAGCGACATTCCCTACGAGCAGTACTTC. Its translation: CASSYRLSDIPYEQYF.

CDR3 in DNA: TGTGCCAACCCGTTTTGGGACCAACGATTCATTCCCAACTATGGCTACACCTTC. Translating it yields CANPFWDQRFIPNYGYTF. The rearrangement uses TRBV19 and TRBJ1-2, with a weak D call TRBD1 (5 bases). Germline V CDR1 and CDR2: LNHDA, SQIVND (reference sequence). There are 18 residues in the CDR3. V was trimmed by 10 bases and J by 2 bases, leaving 29 bases between them.

This clonotype was found once. The chain is built from TRBV29-1 and TRBJ2-5; tentatively, D is TRBD1 or TRBD2 (5 bases each). Trimming left V 3 bases short and J 5 bases short, with 13 bases between. The CDR3 loop spans 13 amino acids. Germline loops: CDR1 SQVTM, CDR2 ANQGSEA. This CDR3 reads CSVDPGPKETQYF. CDR3 DNA sequence: TGCAGCGTTGATCCGGGACCCAAGGAGACCCAGTACTTC. The full variable domain, rest sourced from reference TRBV29-1 and TRBJ2-5, is SAVISQKPSRDICQRGTSLTIQCQVDSQVTMMFWYRQQPGQSLTLIATANQGSEATYESGFVIDKFPISRPNLTFSTLTVSNMSPEDSSIYLCSVDPGPKETQYFGPGTRLLVL.

J is TRBJ1-5 and V is TRBV7-2, with TRBD1 as a possible D gene (6 bases). The CDR3 has 13 residues. CDR1 and CDR2 from the germline V gene are SGHTA and FQGNSA. The V end lost 5 bases, the J end lost 7 bases, and 12 bases lay between the germline ends. CDR3 sequence: CASSPRGAQPQHF. The CDR3 nucleotides read TGTGCCAGCAGCCCCAGGGGAGCACAGCCCCAGCATTTT.